These T cell receptor beta chains were read from a single sample in a study of Graves' ophthalmopathy and Graves' hyperthyroidism. TCRdb analysed the multiplex PCR reads with MiXCR anew, one entry per CDR3 protein. The sample lists about 1.2 million distinct CDR3 sequences; about two fifths were seen once. Sequenced sample: peripheral blood or thyroid tissue (not recorded which). The receptor source for this set is an adult man with Graves' hyperthyroidism. Each CDR3 is given with its conserved first and last residue. The D gene is left open where the match is weak. For some rows the clone size is stated as once, few or many, or as a class when expanded; others skip it.

j_call v_call clone_size d_call cdr3_aa cdr3_nt
TRBJ1-1 TRBV12-3/TRBV12-4 - TRBD1 CASNSDRSGTEAFF TGTGCCAGCAATTCGGACAGGTCGGGCACTGAAGCTTTCTTT
TRBJ2-5 TRBV12-3/TRBV12-4 many - CASSFGETQYF TGTGCCAGCAGCTTCGGGGAGACCCAGTACTTC
TRBJ1-1 TRBV5-6 many - CASGGPRWDF TGTGCCAGCGGCGGGCCAAGGTGGGACTTT
TRBJ2-7 TRBV5-8 - TRBD1 CASSFRDTGVYEQYF TGTGCCAGCAGTTTCCGCGATACAGGGGTCTACGAGCAGTACTTC
TRBJ2-5 TRBV24-1 many TRBD1 CATSEGDRLYQETQYF TGTGCCACCAGTGAAGGGGACAGGTTGTACCAAGAGACCCAGTACTTC
TRBJ2-2 TRBV7-6 many TRBD2 CASSLVSLAGSTGELFF TGTGCCAGCAGCTTAGTGTCCCTAGCGGGGAGCACCGGGGAGCTGTTTTTT
TRBJ1-5 TRBV19 - - CASSTTTGPLSYQHF TGTGCCAGTAGTACCACAACCGGACCGCTGTCGTATCAGCATTTT
TRBJ2-3 TRBV29-1 - TRBD2 CSVFTSGGTDTQYF TGCAGCGTGTTCACTAGCGGGGGCACAGATACGCAGTATTTT
TRBJ1-4 TRBV6-5 few TRBD1 CASRGEGTGNNEKLFF TGTGCCAGCAGGGGAGAAGGGACAGGGAATAATGAAAAACTGTTTTTT
TRBJ1-1 TRBV7-3 - TRBD1 CASSFDGQGRTEAFF TGTGCCAGCAGCTTCGATGGACAGGGAAGGACTGAAGCTTTCTTT
TRBJ2-7 TRBV7-9 - - CASSLSGRTVDEQYF TGTGCCAGCAGCTTGTCCGGGCGAACGGTGGACGAGCAGTACTTC
TRBJ1-1 TRBV15 many - CATSNYTEAFF TGTGCCACCAGCAATTACACTGAAGCTTTCTTT
TRBJ2-2 TRBV10-2 - TRBD1 CAISEGQGGTGELFF TGTGCCATCAGTGAAGGACAGGGGGGCACCGGGGAGCTGTTTTTT
TRBJ2-5 TRBV2 - - CASSLTRRGQEETQYF TGTGCCAGCAGTTTAACCCGGAGGGGGCAGGAAGAGACCCAGTACTTC
TRBJ2-5 TRBV20-1 many - CSAKISQGIIETQYF TGCAGTGCTAAAATAAGCCAGGGTATTATCGAGACCCAGTACTTC
TRBJ2-7 TRBV14 many - CASSQGQYSYEQYF TGTGCCAGCAGCCAAGGGCAGTACTCCTACGAGCAGTACTTC
TRBJ2-7 TRBV19 many TRBD1 CASSPDRAVYEQYF TGTGCCAGTAGCCCGGACAGGGCTGTCTACGAGCAGTACTTC
TRBJ2-5 TRBV24-1 many - CATPADRGRDQETQYF TGTGCCACTCCCGCTGACCGGGGGCGAGACCAAGAGACCCAGTACTTC
TRBJ2-5 TRBV2 many TRBD1 CASSGGTVAETQYF TGTGCCAGCAGTGGGGGGACAGTCGCGGAGACCCAGTACTTC
TRBJ1-2 TRBV29-1 many - CSVVTLDGNYGYTF TGCAGCGTGGTCACCTTGGACGGAAACTATGGCTACACCTTC
TRBJ2-5 TRBV3-1 few - CASSPEGEQETQYF TGTGCCAGCAGCCCCGAAGGGGAGCAAGAGACCCAGTACTTC
TRBJ2-5 TRBV5-8 many - CASSLAIAAETQYF TGTGCCAGCAGCTTGGCCATCGCAGCAGAGACCCAGTACTTC
TRBJ1-1 TRBV7-9 - - CASSRDRKKNTEAFF TGTGCCAGCAGCCGAGACAGGAAAAAGAACACTGAAGCTTTCTTT
TRBJ2-3 TRBV24-1 few - CATIHRTDTQYF TGTGCCACCATTCACCGCACAGATACGCAGTATTTT
TRBJ2-5 TRBV29-1 many - CSVDRQAKETQYF TGCAGCGTTGATAGGCAGGCCAAAGAGACCCAGTACTTC
TRBJ1-2 TRBV7-8 - TRBD1 CASSLLQGFILRGYTF TGTGCCAGCAGCTTGCTACAGGGGTTCATCTTACGTGGCTACACCTTC
TRBJ2-7 TRBV10-2 many TRBD2 CASSVASGGSYEQYF TGCGCCAGCAGTGTGGCTAGCGGGGGTTCCTACGAGCAGTACTTC
TRBJ2-7 TRBV15 many TRBD2 CATSRGYGTSGGYEQYF TGTGCCACCAGCAGAGGCTATGGGACTTCGGGGGGCTACGAGCAGTACTTC
TRBJ1-5 TRBV7-8 many - CASSLDAHQPQHF TGTGCCAGCAGCTTAGACGCCCATCAGCCCCAGCATTTT
TRBJ1-4 TRBV20-1 - - CSAATKEKLFF TGCAGTGCTGCTACCAAAGAAAAACTGTTTTTT
TRBJ1-1 TRBV27 few - CASIAGGTEAFF TGTGCCAGCATAGCCGGAGGGACTGAAGCTTTCTTT
TRBJ2-7 TRBV20-1 once - CSLGQTYYEQYF TGCAGTTTAGGTCAGACTTACTACGAGCAGTACTTC
TRBJ2-5 TRBV20-1 many - CSAKVGRWETQYF TGCAGTGCTAAGGTCGGGCGGTGGGAGACCCAGTACTTC
TRBJ1-4 TRBV20-1 few - CSAIGQPFTNEKLFF TGCAGTGCTATCGGACAGCCCTTCACCAATGAAAAACTGTTTTTT
TRBJ1-6 TRBV19 many - CASSQRRDSPLHF TGTGCCAGTTCGCAACGGCGAGACTCACCCCTCCACTTT
TRBJ2-2 TRBV29-1 many - CSVNTAAGELFF TGCAGCGTAAACACAGCGGCCGGGGAGCTGTTTTTT
TRBJ2-6 TRBV19 many - CASSGDQERSGANVLTF TGTGCCAGTAGCGGGGACCAGGAGCGCTCTGGGGCCAACGTCCTGACTTTC
TRBJ2-5 TRBV15 - - CATSRDGSGTQYF TGTGCCACCAGCAGAGACGGATCCGGGACCCAGTACTTC
TRBJ2-5 TRBV24-1 many TRBD1 CATSNYPDRGQETQYF TGTGCCACCTCTAACTACCCGGACAGGGGACAAGAGACCCAGTACTTC
TRBJ2-2 TRBV5-1 many - CASSPGTHRSLTGELFF TGCGCCAGCAGCCCGGGGACACACCGGAGCCTAACCGGGGAGCTGTTTTTT
TRBJ2-2 TRBV7-2 many - CASSPPGYTGELFF TGTGCCAGCAGCCCGCCAGGTTACACCGGGGAGCTGTTTTTT
TRBJ2-7 TRBV2 - - CASQGQYYEQYF TGTGCCAGCCAAGGACAGTACTACGAGCAGTACTTC
TRBJ1-2 TRBV30 - TRBD1 CAWNKHRGGGYGYTF TGTGCCTGGAACAAACACAGGGGAGGAGGCTATGGCTACACCTTC
TRBJ2-1 TRBV9 - TRBD1 CASPVGTADYNEQFF TGTGCCAGCCCAGTAGGGACAGCAGATTACAATGAGCAGTTCTTC
TRBJ2-7 TRBV14 few TRBD1 CASSQELRDRDYEQYF TGTGCCAGCAGCCAAGAGCTCCGGGACAGGGACTACGAGCAGTACTTC
TRBJ1-6 TRBV7-9 - TRBD1 CASSLRQGNNSPLHF TGTGCCAGCAGCCTAAGACAGGGGAATAATTCACCCCTCCACTTT
TRBJ2-2 TRBV20-1 many - CSARGRLNTGELFF TGCAGTGCTAGGGGACGTTTGAACACCGGGGAGCTGTTTTTT
TRBJ2-1 TRBV7-3 - - CASSLNSRFGNEQFF TGTGCCAGCAGCTTAAATAGTCGTTTTGGCAATGAGCAGTTCTTC
TRBJ2-5 TRBV20-1 many - CSASPGVETQYF TGCAGTGCTAGTCCGGGGGTAGAGACCCAGTACTTC
TRBJ2-7 TRBV10-1 - - CALRQVGSYEQYF TGCGCGCTCCGGCAGGTTGGTTCCTACGAGCAGTACTTC
TRBJ1-4 TRBV4-1 few - CASSQELRRRANEKLFF TGCGCCAGCAGCCAAGAGTTGAGGCGTAGGGCTAATGAAAAACTGTTTTTT
TRBJ1-2 TRBV7-9 - - CASSITGTGYTF TGTGCCAGCAGCATAACAGGGACTGGCTACACCTTC
TRBJ1-2 TRBV28 - - CASSLSSNGLWGYTF TGTGCCAGCAGTTTATCTTCCAACGGCCTTTGGGGCTACACCTTC
TRBJ1-1 TRBV7-2 many - CASSRGRGGVNTEAFF TGTGCCAGCAGCCGAGGTAGAGGGGGGGTGAACACTGAAGCTTTCTTT
TRBJ1-1 TRBV29-1 - TRBD1 CSGDRGDTEAFF TGCAGCGGCGACAGGGGTGACACTGAAGCTTTCTTT